Shown below are 13 T cell receptor beta chains from a single sample sequenced in a study of blood T cells in healthy people across ages. Combining a sample-barcoded 5' primer with a J-beta primer mix, a second PCR ran for about 6 to 12 cycles. In TCRdb, the 5' RACE reads were re-called with MiXCR into one record per CDR3 protein. The sample lists some 1.4 million distinct CDR3 sequences; around two fifths were seen once. Sequenced input: blood. These TCRs come from a woman between 18 and 29 years old in good health.

The CDR3 sequence: CASSWTGVNTEAFF. The CDR3 DNA is TGTGCCAGCAGTTGGACAGGGGTTAACACTGAAGCTTTCTTT. The V gene is TRBV6-6, the J gene TRBJ1-1; TRBD1 matches at 9 bases. This CDR3 contains 14 residues. Looked up from germline, CDR1 is MNHNY and CDR2 is SVGAGI (reference sequence). Trimming removed 4 bases from V and 2 bases from J; junction bases left unmatched: 2.

This clonotype turned up a few times. This may be a read error: a much more frequent sequence differs by one nucleotide. The rearrangement joins TRBV7-2 to TRBJ2-5, with 8 bases aligning to TRBD2. Matching the DNA end better, TRBJ2-7 makes the J call doubtful. The CDR3 runs to 16 residues. The germline V gene has CDR1 SGHTA and CDR2 FQGNSA. The DNA for the CDR3 is TGTGCCAGCAGCTTTGGTGTCGCGGGAGGTATTTACGAGCAGTACTTC. Its protein product is CASSFGVAGGIYEQYF.

The chain uses TRBV20-1 and TRBJ1-3; TRBD1 might be the D (5 bases). From germline, CDR1 is DFQATT and CDR2 SNEGSKA (reference sequence). The CDR3 length is 13 residues. The CDR3 DNA follows: TGCAGCGCCGTGGGGCCTTCTGGAAACACCATATATTTT. Its protein product is CSAVGPSGNTIYF.

The rearrangement joins TRBV4-1 to TRBJ2-1; D is tentatively TRBD1 or TRBD2 (5 bases each). This CDR3 spans 16 amino acids. Deletions cut 3 bases from V and 7 bases from J, with 19 bases between. Germline-derived CDR1 and CDR2 are MGHRA and YSYEKL. This CDR3 reads CASSHRGPGSRNEQFF. In DNA form, the CDR3 reads TGCGCCAGCAGCCATCGGGGTCCAGGGAGCAGGAATGAGCAGTTCTTC.

This clonotype was found a few times. The chain combines TRBV10-3 with TRBJ1-1, with TRBD1 as a possible D gene (6 bases). Germline CDR1 is ENHRY and CDR2 is SYGVKD. V was trimmed by 0 bases and J by 5 bases, leaving 13 bases between them. CDR3 length: 15 amino acids. The CDR3 region is CAISESGRGGTEAFF. The CDR3 bases are TGTGCCATCAGTGAGTCCGGCAGGGGCGGAACTGAAGCTTTCTTT.

This clonotype has a handful of counts. J is TRBJ2-7 and V is TRBV2; TRBD2 might be the D (6 bases). This CDR3 contains 13 residues. Germline V lookup: CDR1 SNHLY, CDR2 FYNNEI. V lost 7 bases, J lost 4 bases, and 14 bases lay in between. The CDR3 loop is CASKRTNDYEQYF. CDR3 DNA sequence: TGTGCCAGCAAAAGGACTAACGATTACGAGCAGTACTTC.

Only one count was recorded for this clonotype. The junction and the germline gene differ at one end; a read error may be behind it. This rearrangement joins TRBV5-1 to TRBJ2-1, with D tentatively TRBD1 (6 bases). CDR3 length equals 15 residues. Germline CDR1 and CDR2: SGHRS and YFSETQ. The CDR3 DNA reads TGCGCCAACAGCTTGCAGGGGCCACCCTACAATGAGCAGTTCTTC. Translating gives CANSLQGPPYNEQFF.

The table lists this clonotype with a few counts. The chain is built from TRBV4-2 and TRBJ2-6; D possibly corresponds to TRBD2 (6 bases). This CDR3 is built from 16 residues. The V end lost 6 bases, the J end lost 0 bases, and 12 bases lay between the germline ends. CDR1 is LGHNA and CDR2 is YNFKEQ in the germline V gene. The CDR3 here is CASRAGRISGANVLTF. For the CDR3, the DNA is TGTGCCAGCAGGGCGGGGAGGATCTCTGGGGCCAACGTCCTGACTTTC.

This chain uses TRBV12-3 or TRBV12-4 with TRBJ2-7; D gene uncertain. V dropped 0 bases and J dropped 4 bases, with 13 bases sitting between them. The CDR3 totals 15 residues. This CDR3 reads CASSLAGYEFYEQYF. Here the CDR3 DNA reads TGTGCCAGCAGTTTAGCCGGGTATGAATTTTACGAGCAGTACTTC.

The V gene is TRBV3-1, the J gene TRBJ1-1; D unclear. Trimming cost V 3 bases and J 2 bases, with 13 bases left between them. This CDR3 contains 15 residues. Germline values: CDR1 LGHDT, CDR2 YNNKEL (reference sequence). The CDR3 is CASSHGGISNTEAFF. The CDR3, as DNA: TGTGCCAGCAGCCATGGAGGCATCAGTAACACTGAAGCTTTCTTT.

This clonotype occurred a few times. The chain has TRBV4-1 and TRBJ2-3, with D possibly being TRBD2 (6 bases). V lost 0 bases to trimming and J lost 0 bases, with 13 bases between them. Germline V gene data show CDR1 as MGHRA and CDR2 as YSYEKL. This CDR3 is 17 amino acids long. In nucleotides, the CDR3 is TGCGCCAGCAGCCAAGATTGGCTAGCGACTAGCACAGATACGCAGTATTTT. Amino acids: CASSQDWLATSTDTQYF.

The chain uses TRBV20-1 and TRBJ2-5; 10 bases line up with TRBD2. The germline CDR1 and CDR2 sequences are DFQATT and SNEGSKA (reference sequence). The CDR3 is 13 residues long. The junction had 8 bases not matched to a gene; V was cut back by 3 bases and J by 10 bases. As DNA, the CDR3 is TGCAGTGCTAGGGCCGGGACTAGCGCCCTCCAGTACTTC. Residues: CSARAGTSALQYF.

This clonotype has a count of ten or more. Germline is not matched at one junction end, which may reflect a read error. The rearrangement joins TRBV4-1 to TRBJ2-7; 12 bases match TRBD2. Germline V lookup: CDR1 MGHRA, CDR2 YSYEKL. The CDR3 sequence is 18 residues long. In nucleotides, the CDR3 is TGCGCCAGCAGCCAAGGTTTGTCTAGCGGGAGGGCCTCCAACGAGCAGTACTTC. It is translated as CASSQGLSSGRASNEQYF.